This T cell receptor (beta chain) is from a study of CD8+ T cells in alopecia areata. For the study at large: A regimen of oral tofacitinib, 5 to 10 mg twice daily, was given to treated patients. Using the percentage of affected scalp area, treated patients' severity was scored.

Following extraction, RNA underwent reverse transcription to cDNA, which served as the sequencing template. Sequencing used immunoSEQ multiplex PCR; TCRdb keeps in-frame clones, though not all of them. The repertoire holds 110,000 to 150,000 clones, roughly 54% seen once, with roughly 15% in the top ten. The CDR3 sequence is 15 residues long. V lost 5 bases and J 0 bases, leaving 15 bases between the germline ends. Germline CDR1 is SGHKS and CDR2 is YYEKEE (reference sequence). This clone came up a few times. The treatment was: oral pan-JAK inhibitor, 5-10 mg twice daily. Alopecia areata patients gave lesional scalp punch biopsies and peripheral blood samples.

This clonotype originated in a human donor with alopecia areata. The specimen comprised CD8+ T cells sorted from blood, sampled at week 4, from a patient treated with tofacitinib. V gene TRBV5-5 combines with J gene TRBJ2-7; D unclear. In DNA form, the CDR3 reads TGTGCCAGCAGTCTACAGCCTGCGGCCTCCTACGAGCAGTACTTC. Protein: CASSLQPAASYEQYF.